The sequence of this TCR beta chain was determined in a study of blood T cell repertoires in COVID-19. For the study at large: The study drew acute and convalescent COVID-19 samples from the United States, Italy and Spain.

Methods used by the authors: Amplified reference gene primers provided the basis for estimating nucleated cell counts. Profiling relied on immunoSEQ multiplex PCR, and the TCRdb table lists in-frame clones only, not all of them. That table supplies the V and J calls and clone size; D and trimming were determined from the DNA. The sample shows hundreds of thousands of clones, roughly 80% of them seen only once. This clone was counted at least ten times. Germline-derived CDR1 and CDR2 are LNHDA and SQIVND (reference sequence). Trimming took 7 bases from V and 2 from J, leaving 15 bases between them. This CDR3 is 14 amino acids long.

The chain is built from TRBV19 and TRBJ2-7; no definite D call. The sample taken for sequencing was peripheral blood. This TCR was recovered from a man older than 75 with acute or convalescent COVID-19. CDR3 protein: CASKSTGGAYEQYF. The CDR3 DNA reads as TGTGCCAGTAAATCTACTGGCGGTGCCTACGAGCAGTACTTC.